The 12 T cell receptor beta chains listed next were all sequenced from one sample in a study of T cell changes during pregnancy in multiple sclerosis (dated by TCRdb to the late 2010s). Libraries were built with the immunoSEQ multiplex PCR assay. TCRdb retrieved this table from immuneACCESS and kept in-frame rearrangements only. Not all clones are present; in checked studies, unresolved V genes account for under half, and no reason is known for the remainder. For this sample the table gives roughly 54,000 clones, of which around 92% were detected only once. The ten biggest clones cover approximately 0.58% of the sample. The sample in question was CD4+ T cells from peripheral blood mononuclear cells, obtained after pregnancy. The receptors derive from a female donor with multiple sclerosis, enrolled in a pregnancy study.

The rearrangement joins TRBV5-6 to TRBJ2-2; D may be TRBD2 (5 bases). V lost 4 bases to trimming and J lost 6 bases, with 16 bases between them. The germline V gene encodes CDR1 SGHDT and CDR2 YYEEEE. The CDR3 spans 15 residues. CDR3 DNA sequence: TGTGCCAGCAGCCTTTTAGGACTTGGGGCCGGGGAGCTGTTTTTT. This encodes CASSLLGLGAGELFF.

The chain combines TRBV5-6 with TRBJ2-2; 12 bases line up with TRBD2. Germline CDR1 and CDR2: SGHDT and YYEEEE. The length of the CDR3 is 17 residues. Germline trimming cut 5 bases from V and 2 bases from J; bases unmatched to any gene: 7. In DNA, the CDR3 is TGTGCCAGCAGGGGGCGACTAGCGGGGGCCAACACCGGGGAGCTGTTTTTT. It encodes CASRGRLAGANTGELFF.

This chain connects TRBV5-1 to TRBJ2-2; 12 nucleotides line up with TRBD1. CDR1 and CDR2 (germline): SGHRS, YFSETQ. The J segment lost 6 bases and the V segment lost 6 bases, leaving 6 bases of the junction unmatched. This CDR3 is built from 15 residues. CDR3 loop: CASIAGQGASGELFF. The CDR3 nucleotides read TGCGCCAGCATCGCGGGACAGGGGGCATCCGGGGAGCTGTTTTTT.

This chain uses TRBV6-5 with TRBJ1-5; TRBD1 is a possible D gene (6 bases). V lost 6 bases, J lost 0 bases, and 12 bases lay in between. The CDR3 contains 15 residues. CDR1 is MNHEY and CDR2 is SVGAGI in the germline V gene. CDR3 sequence: CASRRDTNSNQPQHF. DNA for the CDR3: TGTGCCAGCAGGAGGGACACCAATAGCAATCAGCCCCAGCATTTT.

This chain's CDR3 is CASSPQNRATEAFF. DNA for the CDR3: TGTGCCAGCAGCCCCCAGAACAGGGCGACTGAAGCTTTCTTT. The chain couples TRBV7-9 to TRBJ1-1, with D perhaps matching TRBD1 (6 bases). Trimming pared 5 bases from V and 5 bases from J, leaving 15 bases between. Germline V CDR1 and CDR2: SEHNR, FQNEAQ (reference sequence). CDR3 length: 14 amino acids.

In nucleotides, the CDR3 is TGTGCCAGCAGCTTAACGTCGGGAAGGGTGAACACTGAAGCTTTCTTT. Translation gives CASSLTSGRVNTEAFF. The chain recombines TRBV7-2 with TRBJ1-1; D gene uncertain. The CDR3 has 16 amino acids. The germline V gene encodes CDR1 SGHTA and CDR2 FQGNSA. V lost 2 bases and J lost 0, with 13 bases in between.

J is TRBJ1-1 and V is TRBV7-9; 7 bases are a match to TRBD1. The CDR3 contains 14 residues. The germline V gene encodes CDR1 SEHNR and CDR2 FQNEAQ (reference sequence). J gave up 4 bases and V 4 bases, and 6 bases lay outside the gene matches. The CDR3 nucleotides are TGTGCCAGCAGCTCTGACAGGGTGGGCACTGAAGCTTTCTTT. Amino acids: CASSSDRVGTEAFF.

The DNA for the CDR3 is TGTGCCATCAGTGAGACCAGGACTAATGAAAAACTGTTTTTT. Its translation: CAISETRTNEKLFF. The genes are TRBV10-3 and TRBJ1-4; D is undetermined. Trimming removed 2 bases from V and 2 bases from J, with 6 bases in between. The CDR3 is 14 amino acids. Germline CDR1 is ENHRY and CDR2 is SYGVKD.

This chain links TRBV30 with TRBJ1-1; 8 nucleotides align to TRBD1. The CDR3 runs 11 residues. V shed 3 bases and J 11 bases; nucleotides not matched to a gene: 5. Germline CDR1 and CDR2: GTSNPN and SVGIG (reference sequence). CDR3 coding DNA: TGTGCCTGGAGACAGGGGGATGAGGCTTTCTTT. Protein sequence: CAWRQGDEAFF.

The chain employs TRBV30 and TRBJ1-1; D gene ambiguous. Germline CDR1 is GTSNPN and CDR2 is SVGIG (reference sequence). The CDR3 is 13 residues long. V was cut by 2 bases and J by 1 base, with 8 bases left in between. The CDR3 region has the DNA TGTGCCTGGAGTCCAGATGAGAACACTGAAGCTTTCTTT. Protein sequence: CAWSPDENTEAFF.

J is TRBJ1-1 and V is TRBV6-5; maybe TRBD1 (6 bases). CDR3 length: 15 amino acids. CDR1 MNHEY and CDR2 SVGAGI come from the germline V gene. With 0 bases removed from V and 1 base from J, the gap between germline ends came to 9 bases. This CDR3 is CASSYSQGRNTEAFF. The CDR3 region has the DNA TGTGCCAGCAGTTACTCACAGGGAAGGAACACTGAAGCTTTCTTT.

This clone was detected only once. J is TRBJ2-2 and V is TRBV7-3; possibly TRBD2 for D (5 bases). The CDR3 runs to 13 residues. V lost 3 bases and J lost 6, with 8 bases in between. The germline V gene encodes CDR1 SGHTA and CDR2 FQGTGA. The CDR3 DNA sequence: TGTGCCAGCAGCTTCGACGGGGCCGGGGAGCTGTTTTTT. Translation: CASSFDGAGELFF.